Below, 9 T cell receptor beta chains from the same sample are listed, as sequenced in a study of blood T cell repertoires in COVID-19. Generated by immunoSEQ multiplex PCR, the TCRdb table keeps only in-frame clones and is missing some. The sample holds about 190,000 clones, about 88% seen once. The sequenced material came from PBMCs or T cells enriched from blood (not recorded which). These receptors were taken from a woman aged 25 to 45 who had recovered from COVID-19.

The chain uses TRBV4-1 and TRBJ1-2; D is ambiguous. Germline V gene sequence: CDR1 MGHRA, CDR2 YSYEKL. Trimming removed 1 base from V and 3 bases from J, with 15 bases in between. The CDR3 has 16 amino acids. The CDR3 nucleotides read TGCGCCAGCAGCCAAGGTTCTTTAAGCACGTACTATGGCTACACCTTC. Translation: CASSQGSLSTYYGYTF.

The chain recombines TRBV20-1 with TRBJ2-4, with D possibly TRBD2 on 5 matching bases. CDR1 and CDR2 from the germline V gene are DFQATT and SNEGSKA (reference sequence). V gave up 3 bases and J gave up 7 bases, with 7 bases separating them. This CDR3 contains 11 residues. CDR3 nucleotide sequence: TGCAGTGCTAGTGGGAGCAACATTCAGTACTTC. Translated, it gives CSASGSNIQYF.

This chain links TRBV7-6 with TRBJ1-2, with TRBD1 identical over 10 bases. Per germline, CDR1 SGHVS and CDR2 FNYEAQ. The CDR3 length is 15 residues. Trimming cost V 5 bases and J 0 bases; bases outside gene matches: 3. The CDR3 spells CASSLGQGSNYGYTF. CDR3 coding DNA: TGTGCCAGCAGCCTGGGACAGGGGTCTAACTATGGCTACACCTTC.

The V gene is TRBV5-5, the J gene TRBJ2-6, with D possibly TRBD1 on 5 matching bases. Germline CDR1 reads SGHKS; CDR2 reads YYEKEE (reference sequence). This CDR3 region has 18 residues. V lost 4 bases, J lost 0 bases, and 17 bases lay in between. For the CDR3, the DNA is TGTGCCAGCAGCCCCCCCCAGGGCCCCCTCTCTGGGGCCAACGTCCTGACTTTC. Translation gives CASSPPQGPLSGANVLTF.

The chain links TRBV4-2 to TRBJ2-3; 8 nucleotides line up with TRBD1. Trimming removed 1 base from V and 2 bases from J; junction bases left unmatched: 5. Germline V CDR1 and CDR2: LGHNA, YNFKEQ. CDR3 length equals 16 residues. CDR3 sequence: CASSQVVQGATDTQYF. In nucleotides, the CDR3 is TGTGCCAGCAGCCAAGTAGTTCAGGGGGCCACAGATACGCAGTATTTT.

In its sample, this clone was seen once. The chain recombines TRBV19 with TRBJ2-1; TRBD1 is a possible D gene (6 bases). The CDR3 consists of 16 residues. V was clipped by 4 bases and J by 5 bases, with 18 bases between them. The germline V gene encodes CDR1 LNHDA and CDR2 SQIVND (reference sequence). The CDR3 DNA sequence: TGTGCCAGTAGTACTTCGGACAGCTCGAGGCACAATGAGCAGTTCTTC. This encodes CASSTSDSSRHNEQFF.

The rearrangement links TRBV5-1 to TRBJ2-7; possible D gene TRBD1, 5 bases. V dropped 0 bases and J dropped 9 bases, with 16 bases sitting between them. There are 14 residues in the CDR3. Germline V gives CDR1 SGHRS, CDR2 YFSETQ. This CDR3 reads CASSLGLQGRGQYF. As DNA, the CDR3 is TGCGCCAGCAGCTTGGGGCTTCAGGGTCGTGGGCAGTACTTC.

As to this clone: The sample carries other DNA sequences with the same CDR3. This chain uses TRBV12-3 or TRBV12-4 with TRBJ1-1; 8 bases map to TRBD1. This CDR3 is built from 13 residues. V shed 6 bases and J 2 bases; nucleotides not matched to a gene: 2. CDR3 coding DNA: TGTGCCAGCAGAGGGACAGGTAACACTGAAGCTTTCTTT. It specifies CASRGTGNTEAFF.

This rearrangement joins TRBV24-1 to TRBJ2-3; D not resolved. The CDR3 is 18 residues long. Germline CDR1 is KGHDR and CDR2 is SFDVKD. V shed 4 bases and J shed 0 bases, with 19 bases lying between them. The CDR3 bases are TGTGCCACCAGTGACCCCTCGTTTACTGTTCCTAGCACAGATACGCAGTATTTT. Residues: CATSDPSFTVPSTDTQYF.